This T cell receptor (beta chain) originates from a study of Graves' ophthalmopathy and Graves' hyperthyroidism. Diagnoses were established from clinical symptoms, serum thyroxine, TRAb, thyroid ultrasound and orbital computed tomography. As regards this clonotype: Its antigen is not known.

J gave up 3 bases and V 4 bases, and 4 bases lay outside the gene matches. Germline values: CDR1 DFQATT, CDR2 SNEGSKA (reference sequence). This CDR3 is built from 13 residues. RNA transcripts provided the template for amplifying TCR beta CDR3 regions. HTBI primers were used in a first-round RT-PCR, which preceded a second-round multiplex PCR. MiXCR, applied by TCRdb to the multiplex PCR reads, yields one record per CDR3 protein. The table lists over a million distinct CDR3 sequences, about two fifths of them singletons. Whole-study results and caveats: Blood also held most thyroid clonotypes expanded above 0.001 frequency.

This sequence was found in an adult man with Graves' hyperthyroidism. The material sequenced was peripheral blood or thyroid tissue (not recorded which). This chain uses TRBV20-1 with TRBJ1-1; 8 bases agree with TRBD1. The CDR3 DNA sequence: TGCAGTGCTACCCTACAGGGGGACACTGAAGCTTTCTTT. Amino acid sequence: CSATLQGDTEAFF.